This T cell receptor beta chain was recovered during a study of CD8+CD57+ T cells in acquired aplastic anemia. Study-level background: An average of roughly 2.9 ug of DNA was obtained from sorted CD4+ and CD8+ cells. Study-level points and caveats: The same twenty-nine CD8+ CDR3 sequences occurred in patients and in controls. The CD8+ Simpson's diversity of patients and controls was not significantly different.

The CDR3 contains 14 residues. Deletions cut 4 bases from V and 7 bases from J, with 16 bases between. From germline, CDR1 is SEHNR and CDR2 FQNEAQ (reference sequence). Genomic DNA constituted the template upon which TCR beta VDJ and CDR3 profiling was performed. MiXCR, applied by TCRdb to the reads, yields one record per CDR3 protein. Of 200,000 or so distinct CDR3 sequences in the sample, 50% to 75% were seen once. Concerning this clonotype: Its antigen is currently unknown.

The chain recombines TRBV7-9 with TRBJ1-2; possibly TRBD1 for D (5 bases). Material for sequencing was sorted CD4+, CD8+, or CD8+CD57+ T cells (not recorded which) from PBMCs. The receptor's source is a human donor with severe aplastic anemia or a healthy control (not recorded which). CDR3 nucleotide sequence: TGTGCCAGCAGCTCTGGTCAGGGCCAGGGTGGCTACACCTTC. Amino acid sequence: CASSSGQGQGGYTF.